The source of this T cell receptor (beta chain) is a study of post-analysis software for immune sequencing data. TCR beta libraries were prepared from cDNA with unique molecular identifiers. Each CDR3 protein gets one entry after TCRdb re-called the PCR reads with MiXCR. The sample yields roughly 870,000 distinct CDR3 sequences, around 53% seen once. The CDR3 loop spans 15 amino acids. CDR1 is MNHNS, CDR2 SASEGT, per germline. With 4 bases removed from V and 1 base from J, the gap between germline ends came to 12 bases. Concerning this clonotype itself: Its antigen is unknown.

Whole-study findings and limits: Higher frequency in patients than in controls was seen for roughly five TRBV segments, with TRBV5-6, TRBV5-1 and TRBV20-1 among them. Patients with multiple sclerosis recorded significantly lower normalized Chao1 diversity than controls, the study found.

Sequences were obtained from blood. This receptor was identified in a girl aged 5-17 years with multiple sclerosis. This chain connects TRBV6-1 to TRBJ2-3, with a weak D call TRBD2 (6 bases). CDR3: CASSGDFLRTDTQYF. CDR3 sequence (DNA): TGTGCCAGCAGTGGGGACTTCCTTCGCACAGATACGCAGTATTTT.